There are a few counts of the clone carrying this T cell receptor (beta chain). Its specificity is not known. This specimen includes other DNA sequences encoding the same CDR3. These data are taken from a study of OX40 agonist ivuxolimab in advanced cancers. General study findings and limits: Compared with CD4+, CD8+ T cells on average had more expanded clones.

Some clones are missing from TCRdb's copy, which holds only in-frame ones; the method was immunoSEQ multiplex PCR. The repertoire has more than 40,000 clones, around 77% of them found once; the top ten carry around 2%. The CDR3 has 12 amino acids. V lost 0 bases and J lost 4, with 5 bases in between. The germline CDR1 and CDR2 sequences are SGHNT and YYREEE (reference sequence). The sequenced sample was CD4+ or CD8+ T cells sorted from blood, obtained in a trial of the OX40 agonist ivuxolimab. V gene TRBV5-4 combines with J gene TRBJ2-7; D is unclear. The clonotype comes from an adult with an advanced solid tumor such as melanoma, head and neck, liver or kidney cancer. The CDR3 coding sequence is TGTGCCAGCAGCTTGGTAGGATACGAGCAGTACTTC. Protein: CASSLVGYEQYF.